The next 13 T cell receptor beta chains were all read from a single sample in a study of glioma-infiltrating T cells. Amplification of TCR alpha and beta CDR3 regions from RNA used iRepertoire nested multiplex PCR. TCRdb independently ran MiXCR on the multiplex PCR reads; one entry per CDR3 protein. The sample lists 2,500 to 3,000 distinct CDR3 sequences; 33% were seen once. Sequenced input: glioma tissue, nonneoplastic brain tissue, or PBMCs (not recorded which). The receptor source for this set is a human donor with low-grade glioma or glioblastoma, undergoing nonglioma brain surgery, or in good health (not recorded which).

This clonotype is termed large. Written as DNA, the CDR3 is TGCAGCGCCCGTAGGAACACTGAAGCTTTCTTT. Encoded protein: CSARRNTEAFF. This chain uses TRBV20-1 with TRBJ1-1; D remains ambiguous. Germline lookup yields CDR1 DFQATT and CDR2 SNEGSKA (reference sequence). The CDR3 has 11 residues.

By share, this clonotype ranks as medium-sized. This chain links TRBV2 with TRBJ1-5, with 8 bases fitting TRBD1. The ends lost 4 bases at V and 0 bases at J; junction bases unmatched: 5. The CDR3 contains 16 residues. Per the germline V gene, CDR1 is SNHLY and CDR2 is FYNNEI. In DNA form, the CDR3 reads TGTGCCAGCAGTGCCGGACAGGGAAATAGCAATCAGCCCCAGCATTTT. It yields the protein CASSAGQGNSNQPQHF.

By share, this clonotype ranks as medium-sized. V usage is TRBV12-3 or TRBV12-4 and J usage is TRBJ1-1; D possibly corresponds to TRBD1 (6 bases). Trimming took off 2 bases at V and 2 bases at J, with 9 bases between the two ends. CDR3 length: 14 residues. The CDR3 DNA follows: TGTGCCAGCAGTTTAAATGGGGGCAACACTGAAGCTTTCTTT. Protein: CASSLNGGNTEAFF.

By share, this clonotype ranks as medium-sized. The rearrangement joins TRBV10-3 to TRBJ1-5; tentative D call: TRBD1 (5 bases). This CDR3 is built from 13 residues. V was cut by 11 bases and J by 7 bases, with 18 bases left in between. Germline V lookup: CDR1 ENHRY, CDR2 SYGVKD. The CDR3 sequence: CASGWGGDQPQHF. CDR3 sequence (DNA): TGTGCCTCCGGATGGGGGGGGGACCAGCCCCAGCATTTT.

By sample share, this clonotype is medium-sized. The chain couples TRBV4-1 to TRBJ2-1; D call uncertain. V was pared by 0 bases and J by 3 bases, with 9 bases between. CDR3 length: 15 residues. Per the germline V gene, CDR1 is MGHRA and CDR2 is YSYEKL. The CDR3 DNA reads as TGCGCCAGCAGCCAAGAAACGTACAGCTACAATGAGCAGTTCTTC. It translates to CASSQETYSYNEQFF.

This clonotype qualifies as medium-sized. This chain uses TRBV7-2 with TRBJ2-3; 10 nucleotides align to TRBD2. This CDR3 spans 16 amino acids. Trimming at V came to 3 bases and at J to 2 bases, leaving 5 bases not matched to a gene. The germline CDR1 and CDR2 sequences are SGHTA and FQGNSA. CDR3 sequence: CASSFSGGANTDTQYF. DNA of the CDR3: TGTGCCAGCAGCTTCAGCGGGGGGGCTAACACAGATACGCAGTATTTT.

This clonotype ranks as large (0.1 to 1%). This rearrangement joins TRBV6-2 or TRBV6-3 to TRBJ1-2; D not resolved. Deletions cut 8 bases from V and 5 bases from J, with 18 bases between. The length of the CDR3 is 14 residues. Looked up from germline, CDR1 is MNHEY and CDR2 is SVGEGT. The DNA of the CDR3 is TGTGCCAGCTCCGGTGTGGGCTCGGATTATGGCTACACCTTC. Protein: CASSGVGSDYGYTF.

In its sample, this clonotype ranks as large (0.1 to 1%). This chain links TRBV6-2 or TRBV6-3 with TRBJ2-7, with 7 bases fitting TRBD1. CDR1 MNHEY and CDR2 SVGEGT come from the germline V gene. The CDR3 sequence is 13 residues long. Unmatched junction bases numbered 3, after V lost 5 bases and J lost 2 bases. As DNA, the CDR3 is TGTGCCAGCAGTCCGGGACAGACCTACGAGCAGTACTTC. Translating it yields CASSPGQTYEQYF.

This clonotype is medium-sized by share. As DNA, the CDR3 is TGTGCCAGCAGTGATCTAGAGACCCGTACGCCCCAGCATTTT. Encoded protein: CASSDLETRTPQHF. This chain links TRBV2 with TRBJ1-5; D not certain. The CDR3 has 14 amino acids. Germline lookup yields CDR1 SNHLY and CDR2 FYNNEI. Trimming removed 3 bases at V and 9 bases at J, with 15 bases between.

The V and J genes are TRBV14 and TRBJ1-4; a weak D match, TRBD1 (5 bases). V was clipped by 0 bases and J by 6 bases, with 11 bases between them. CDR3 length: 15 residues. Germline V gene sequence: CDR1 SGHDN, CDR2 FVKESK. This CDR3 reads CASSQERQSHEKLFF. In DNA, the CDR3 is TGTGCCAGCAGCCAAGAGCGACAGTCTCATGAAAAACTGTTTTTT.

The chain combines TRBV4-2 with TRBJ1-4; 7 bases fit TRBD1. The CDR3 spans 15 residues. The germline V gene encodes CDR1 LGHNA and CDR2 YNFKEQ. J gave up 7 bases and V 4 bases, and 9 bases lay outside the gene matches. CDR3 in amino acids: CASSRGGRDLEKLFF. CDR3 coding DNA: TGTGCCAGCAGCCGAGGGGGCAGGGACCTTGAAAAACTGTTTTTT.

The V gene is TRBV7-2, the J gene TRBJ1-3, with D unclear. This CDR3 is built from 12 residues. Germline V gene lookup returns CDR1 SGHTA and CDR2 FQGNSA. DNA of the CDR3: TGTGAAAGCAGCTCCCAGGGAAACACCATATATTTT. This sequence encodes CESSSQGNTIYF. Based on the CDR3 plus reference TRBV7-2 and TRBJ1-3, the full variable domain is GAGVSQSPSNKVTEKGKDVELRCDPISGHTALYWYRQSLGQGLEFLIYFQGNSAPDKSGLPSDRFSAERTGGSVSTLTIQRTQQEDSAVYLCESSSQGNTIYFGEGSWLTVV.

Concerning this clonotype itself: Its ends do not fully match the called genes, so a read error is possible. The V gene is TRBV5-1, the J gene TRBJ1-4; D is unresolved. Germline V gene sequence: CDR1 SGHRS, CDR2 YFSETQ. The CDR3 is 16 residues long. CDR3 amino acids: CASGLAGRGGNEKLFF. The CDR3 nucleotides are TGCGCCAGCGGCTTGGCCGGTCGCGGAGGGAACGAAAAACTGTTTTTT.